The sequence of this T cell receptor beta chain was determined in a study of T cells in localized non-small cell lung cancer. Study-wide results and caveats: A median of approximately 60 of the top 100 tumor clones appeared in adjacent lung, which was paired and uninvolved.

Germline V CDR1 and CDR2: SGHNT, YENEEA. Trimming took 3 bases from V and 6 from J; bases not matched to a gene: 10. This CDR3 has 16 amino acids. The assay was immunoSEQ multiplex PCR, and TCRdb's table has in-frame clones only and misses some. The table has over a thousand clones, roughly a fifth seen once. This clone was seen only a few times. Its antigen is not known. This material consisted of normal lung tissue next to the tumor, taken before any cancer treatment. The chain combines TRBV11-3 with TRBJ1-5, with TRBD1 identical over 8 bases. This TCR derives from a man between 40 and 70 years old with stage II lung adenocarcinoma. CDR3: CASSLWAGQGAQPQHF. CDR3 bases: TGTGCCAGCAGCTTGTGGGCTGGGCAGGGGGCTCAGCCCCAGCATTTT.